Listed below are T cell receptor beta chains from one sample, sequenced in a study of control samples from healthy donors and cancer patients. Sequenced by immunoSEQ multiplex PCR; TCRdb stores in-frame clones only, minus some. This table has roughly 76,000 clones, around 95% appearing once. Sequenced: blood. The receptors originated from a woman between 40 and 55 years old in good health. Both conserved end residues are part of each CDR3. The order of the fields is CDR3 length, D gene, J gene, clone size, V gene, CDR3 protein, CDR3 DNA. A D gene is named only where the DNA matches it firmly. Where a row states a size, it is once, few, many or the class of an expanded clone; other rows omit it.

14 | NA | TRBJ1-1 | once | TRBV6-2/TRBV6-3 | CASSSAGTNTEAFF | TGTGCCAGCAGTTCTGCGGGAACGAACACTGAAGCTTTCTTT
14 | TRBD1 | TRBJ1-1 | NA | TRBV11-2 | CASSPRTGNTEAFF | TGTGCCAGCAGCCCAAGGACAGGGAACACTGAAGCTTTCTTT
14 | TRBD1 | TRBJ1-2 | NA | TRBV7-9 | CASTQTGYAYGYTF | TGTGCCAGCACCCAGACAGGGTACGCCTATGGCTACACCTTC
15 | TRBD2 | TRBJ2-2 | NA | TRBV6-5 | CASHKGTSGTGELFF | TGTGCCAGCCACAAAGGGACTAGCGGGACCGGGGAGCTGTTTTTT
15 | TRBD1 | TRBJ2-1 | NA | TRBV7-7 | CASSQDRGKDNEQFF | TGTGCTAGCAGCCAAGACAGGGGGAAAGACAATGAGCAGTTCTTC
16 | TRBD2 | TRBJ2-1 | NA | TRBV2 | CASSERGGGAWNEQFF | TGTGCCAGCAGTGAGAGAGGCGGGGGGGCTTGGAATGAGCAGTTCTTC
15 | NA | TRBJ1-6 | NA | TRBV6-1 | CASSEVAGNNSPLHF | TGTGCCAGCAGTGAAGTTGCGGGAAATAATTCACCCCTCCACTTT
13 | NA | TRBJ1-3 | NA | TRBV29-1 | CSVSRVSGNTIYF | TGCAGCGTTAGCAGGGTCTCTGGAAACACCATATATTTT
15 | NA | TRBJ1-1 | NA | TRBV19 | CASSIFVAPNTEAFF | TGTGCCAGTAGTATCTTTGTCGCGCCCAACACTGAAGCTTTCTTT
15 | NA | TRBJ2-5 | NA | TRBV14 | CASSLKLGGAETQYF | TGTGCCAGCAGCCTTAAATTGGGGGGCGCCGAGACCCAGTACTTC
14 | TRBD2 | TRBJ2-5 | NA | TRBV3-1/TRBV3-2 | CASSPLAGEETQYF | TGTGCCAGCAGCCCCTTAGCGGGGGAAGAGACCCAGTACTTC
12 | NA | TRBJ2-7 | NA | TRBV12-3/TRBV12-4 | CASSPRVYEQYF | TGTGCCAGCAGTCCTAGAGTCTACGAGCAGTACTTC
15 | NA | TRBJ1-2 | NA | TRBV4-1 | CASSQETTPLYGYTF | TGCGCCAGCAGCCAAGAGACCACTCCCCTTTATGGCTACACCTTC
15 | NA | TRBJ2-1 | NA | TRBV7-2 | CASSVGPVTYNEQFF | TGTGCCAGCAGCGTAGGCCCGGTCACCTACAATGAGCAGTTCTTC
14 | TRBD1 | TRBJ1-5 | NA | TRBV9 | CASSADRGHQPQHF | TGTGCCAGCAGCGCAGACAGGGGACACCAGCCCCAGCATTTT
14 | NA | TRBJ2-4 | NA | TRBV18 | CASSPPSVKNIQYF | TGTGCCAGCTCACCCCCGAGCGTCAAAAACATTCAGTACTTC
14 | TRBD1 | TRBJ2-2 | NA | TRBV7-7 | CASSSDRASGELFF | TGTGCTAGCAGCTCGGACAGGGCCTCCGGGGAGCTGTTTTTT
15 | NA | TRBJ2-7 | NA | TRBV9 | CASSVEGGSSYEQYF | TGTGCCAGCAGCGTAGAGGGGGGTAGCTCCTACGAGCAGTACTTC
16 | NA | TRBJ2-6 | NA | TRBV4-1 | CASSRIQGAGANVLTF | TGCGCCAGCAGCCGAATACAGGGTGCCGGGGCCAACGTCCTGACTTTC
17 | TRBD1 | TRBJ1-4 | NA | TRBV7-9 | CASSVGTGGVNNEKLFF | TGTGCCAGCAGCGTCGGGACAGGGGGCGTGAATAATGAAAAACTGTTTTTT
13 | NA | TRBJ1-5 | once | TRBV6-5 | CASSYSISQPQHF | TGTGCCAGCAGTTACTCGATATCTCAGCCCCAGCATTTT
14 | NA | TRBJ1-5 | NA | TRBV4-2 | CASSQEDGNQPQHF | TGTGCCAGCAGCCAAGAGGACGGGAATCAGCCCCAGCATTTT
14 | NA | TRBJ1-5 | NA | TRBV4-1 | CASSQDPGGRSQHF | TGCGCCAGCAGCCAAGATCCGGGGGGGAGGTCCCAGCATTTT
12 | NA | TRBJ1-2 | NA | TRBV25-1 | CASRDGLYGYTF | TGTGCCAGCAGGGACGGGTTATATGGCTACACCTTC
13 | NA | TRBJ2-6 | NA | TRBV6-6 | CASSYDGANVLTF | TGTGCCAGCAGTTACGATGGGGCCAACGTCCTGACTTTC
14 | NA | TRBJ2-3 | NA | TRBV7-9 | CASSLDRVEDTQYF | TGTGCCAGCAGCTTAGACAGGGTAGAGGATACGCAGTATTTT
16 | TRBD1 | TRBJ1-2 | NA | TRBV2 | CASRPDGTGPNYGYTF | TGTGCCAGCAGGCCCGATGGGACAGGCCCAAACTATGGCTACACCTTC